The present T cell receptor (beta chain) was sequenced within a study of breast tumors, draining lymph nodes, adjacent tissues. Germline assignment: CDR1 MDHEN and CDR2 SYDVKM. This CDR3 contains 19 residues. V lost 6 bases to trimming and J lost 0 bases, with 26 bases between them. Breast cancer patients provided tissue from their axillary draining lymph nodes. Findings and limits, study-wide: Compared with lymph nodes, tumors were less diverse; compared with nontumor tissue, more. Tumor and nontumor repertoires were significantly more similar in luminal-like than in basal-like breast cancer. Findings are consistent with lymph node origin and intratumoral expansion of most tumor T cells.

TCRdb re-analysed the multiplex PCR reads in MiXCR, keeping a single row per CDR3 protein. Of about 140,000 distinct CDR3 sequences in the sample, around a third were seen once. This clonotype was seen a handful of times. The antigen is undetermined. This chain connects TRBV28 to TRBJ1-2; weak D call: TRBD1 (5 bases). The sequenced sample consisted of axillary lymph node tissue. The source of this sequence is a female donor with breast cancer. Some clones in this sample may be carry-over from other donors' samples. The CDR3 coding sequence is TGTGCCAGCAGGACGCCCGCGGGGGAGCCGCACCCTACTAACTATGGCTACACCTTC. Translated, it gives CASRTPAGEPHPTNYGYTF.